The 5 T cell receptor beta chains reported below all come from one sample, sequenced in a study of blood T cell repertoires in COVID-19. TCRdb keeps only in-frame clones here, not all; method: immunoSEQ multiplex PCR. The repertoire holds 45,000 or so clones, with around nine tenths as singletons. The sequenced sample consisted of peripheral blood. All receptors come from a human donor in a cohort sampled during active COVID-19.

The chain combines TRBV7-3 with TRBJ1-1; D not certain. Trimming left V 0 bases short and J 2 bases short, with 4 bases between. This CDR3 has 13 amino acids. Germline V CDR1 and CDR2: SGHTA, FQGTGA. The DNA for the CDR3 is TGTGCCAGCAGCTTAACCCCTAACACTGAAGCTTTCTTT. It is translated as CASSLTPNTEAFF.

The chain carries TRBV6-5 and TRBJ1-1; TRBD1 might be the D (6 bases). The V end lost 6 bases, the J end lost 5 bases, and 16 bases lay between the germline ends. CDR3 length: 14 residues. Germline V gives CDR1 MNHEY, CDR2 SVGAGI. CDR3 amino acids: CASRKEQGWTEAFF. As DNA, the CDR3 is TGTGCCAGCAGAAAGGAACAGGGATGGACTGAAGCTTTCTTT.

This clone was picked up one time. Other DNA sequences in the same sample also yield this CDR3. The rearrangement uses TRBV2 and TRBJ1-3; TRBD1 is a possible D gene (5 bases). V lost 6 bases, J lost 0 bases, and 6 bases lay in between. The CDR3 has 13 amino acids. Per germline, CDR1 SNHLY and CDR2 FYNNEI. CDR3 residues: CASRDSSGNTIYF. The DNA for the CDR3 is TGTGCCAGCAGAGACAGCTCTGGAAACACCATATATTTT.

The rearrangement uses TRBV6-6 and TRBJ2-5, with D tentatively TRBD1 (8 bases). In germline, CDR1 is MNHNY, CDR2 SVGAGI (reference sequence). Between the trimmed V and J ends, which lost 6 bases and 6 bases, there was a span of 17 bases. The CDR3 covers 14 residues. The CDR3 loop is CASSQQGGLKTQYF. Written as DNA, the CDR3 is TGTGCCAGCAGCCAACAGGGGGGGTTGAAGACCCAGTACTTC.

V gene TRBV2 combines with J gene TRBJ1-3; a possible D gene is TRBD1 (6 bases). The V gene lost 7 bases and the J gene lost 2 bases, with 12 bases spanning the gap. The length of the CDR3 is 14 residues. Germline V lookup: CDR1 SNHLY, CDR2 FYNNEI. The CDR3 DNA reads as TGTGCCAGCAAGGTTCCAGGGGCTGGAAACACCATATATTTT. The encoded protein is CASKVPGAGNTIYF.